This T cell receptor beta chain was sequenced in a study of PD-L1 blockade in urothelial cancer. CDR1 is SGDLS, CDR2 YYNGEE, per germline. The CDR3 consists of 15 residues. V dropped 4 bases and J dropped 2 bases, with 13 bases sitting between them. Indicated time point: peripheral blood 6 weeks after treatment start. Patients suffered from locally advanced or metastatic urothelial carcinoma. TCRdb's table, derived via immunoSEQ multiplex PCR, lists solely in-frame clones and lacks some. In the table there are tens of thousands of clones, 88% of which are singletons. Study-level findings and limits: TCR clonality was measured in pretreatment peripheral blood. Clonality below the median predicted better survival.

This clone was recorded once. The antigen remains undetermined. V gene TRBV9 combines with J gene TRBJ1-3, with TRBD1 as a possible D gene (5 bases). This sequence was found in a man aged 55 to 70 with urothelial cancer. Sample: PBMCs, taken around atezolizumab (anti-PD-L1) treatment. DNA for the CDR3: TGTGCCAGCAGCCCCCGGGGGACGGCTGGAAACACCATATATTTT. It specifies CASSPRGTAGNTIYF.